This T cell receptor (beta chain) came from a study of T cell responses to AZD1222 COVID-19 vaccine (dated by TCRdb to the early 2020s). About the full investigation: AZD1222 recipients given second doses at about 4 weeks or at about 12 weeks were pooled, since spike-specific TCR depth and breadth were not found to differ between the two schedules. Trial participants were enrolled by age into subgroups of 18-55, 56-69 and 70-plus years, and roughly 150, 30 and 60 TCR-sequenced participants, respectively, were included in these subgroups. TCR sequencing covered roughly 230 trial participants: 207 given two doses of AZD1222 and about 26 given two doses of MenACWY control vaccine. Results and caveats for the whole study, not just this receptor: Because no samples from the day 14 peak response were available, repertoires could be characterized only after the peak T cell response. A significant rise in spike-specific TCR breadth and depth was observed after two AZD1222 doses relative to day 0 and relative to MenACWY recipients. The 56-69-year group was small, and its depth increase did not reach significance, likely because of low power. Most participants were white British and females outnumbered males, and the authors suggested that clonal diversity may have been underestimated. Reportedly, close to half of the unique spike-specific TCRs recognized epitopes lying outside the regions that are mutated in the B.1.351 and B.1.1.7 variants. CD4 TCRs associated with the vaccine covered the entire spike protein, and the dominant responses were in regions 160-218 and 743-854. Conclusions about previously exposed vaccinees are limited because only six or seven AZD1222 recipients were SARS-CoV-2 seropositive at baseline.

The time point label, as the study defines it: baseline before first vaccination. Vaccinee samples were obtained from the UK trials COV001 and COV002, which included a single-blind randomized controlled phase 2/3 trial of AZD1222 (ChAdOx1 nCoV-19) in healthy adults. For TCRbeta chain sequencing, PBMC samples from trial participants were taken at day 0 and at day 28 after the second dose. There are 15 amino acids in the CDR3, from cysteine to phenylalanine inclusive. Only the CDR3 region is kept as DNA, spanning 45 bases read in frame from base 1. Per the germline V gene, SGHTA is the CDR1 and FQGNSA is the CDR2. Trimming removed 1 base from V and 0 bases from J, leaving 4 bases between the germline ends. The CDR3 regions of human TCRbeta chains were analyzed by immunosequencing. Per the authors' processing: TCRs in the repertoires were compared against a reference library of SARS-CoV-2-specific TCRs that had been generated with the MIRA antigen-specificity platform. Breadth was defined as the fraction of unique TCRs that were SARS-CoV-2-associated, and depth was defined as the fraction of total T cells that were SARS-CoV-2-associated. Using the MIRA data, each spike-specific TCR was assigned both to the spike region to which the TCR was reactive and to a CD4 or CD8 class. Log10-transformed breadth and depth values were compared by one-way ANOVA with Sidak's multiple comparisons tests. Held by TCRdb, this immuneACCESS table contains in-frame sequences only and omits some clones. Under half of the omission traces to an unresolved V gene where checked; the cause of the rest is unknown. That table supplies the V and J calls and clone size; D and trimming were determined from the DNA. For this sample the table gives tens of thousands of clones, of which roughly 86% were detected only once. The ten largest clones add up to roughly 6% of the sample.

In the case of this clone: There is no known antigen for this receptor. Qualities for individual bases were not recorded, and no much larger clone is one base off.

The source was peripheral blood, collected on day 0 of AZD1222 vaccination. Here the chain combines TRBV7-2 and TRBJ2-6; the D gene assignment is ambiguous. The receptor was derived from an adult in good health. CDR3 region: CASSLDSSGANVLTF. The DNA sequence is given as TGTGCCAGCAGCTTAGACAGCTCTGGGGCCAACGTCCTGACTTTC.